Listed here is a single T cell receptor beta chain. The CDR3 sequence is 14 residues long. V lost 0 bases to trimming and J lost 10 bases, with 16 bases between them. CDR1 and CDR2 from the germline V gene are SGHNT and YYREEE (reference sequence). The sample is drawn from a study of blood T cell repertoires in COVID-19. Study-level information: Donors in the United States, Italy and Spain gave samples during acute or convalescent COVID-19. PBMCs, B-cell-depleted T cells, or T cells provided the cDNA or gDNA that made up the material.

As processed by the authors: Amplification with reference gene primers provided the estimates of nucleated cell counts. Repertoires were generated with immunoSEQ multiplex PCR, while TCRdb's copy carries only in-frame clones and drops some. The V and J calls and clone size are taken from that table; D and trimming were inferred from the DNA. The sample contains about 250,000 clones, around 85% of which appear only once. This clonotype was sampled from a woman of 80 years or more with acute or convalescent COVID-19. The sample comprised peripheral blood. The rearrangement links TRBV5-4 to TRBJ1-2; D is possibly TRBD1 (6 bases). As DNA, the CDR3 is TGTGCCAGCAGCTTGGCCTCGGGGACACGGACCTACACCTTC. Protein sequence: CASSLASGTRTYTF.